This TCR beta chain stems from a study of blood T cell repertoires in COVID-19. The table came from immunoSEQ multiplex PCR; TCRdb's copy has only in-frame clones and leaves some out. The sample holds some 300,000 clones; over 85% are singletons and the top ten take about 8.4%. V lost 4 bases to trimming and J lost 6 bases, with 19 bases between them. The CDR3 spans 15 residues. Per germline, CDR1 SGHRS and CDR2 YFSETQ. V and J are TRBV5-1 and TRBJ2-5; a weak D match, TRBD2 (6 bases). Sequencing used PBMCs or T cells enriched from blood (not recorded which). The receptor's source is a young woman who had recovered from COVID-19. The CDR3 DNA follows: TGCGCCAGCAGCCCGATACCTTGGGACTCAAAGACCCAGTACTTC. It specifies CASSPIPWDSKTQYF. Drawing the rest from reference TRBV5-1 and TRBJ2-5, the complete variable domain is KAGVTQTPRYLIKTRGQQVTLSCSPISGHRSVSWYQQTPGQGLQFLFEYFSETQRNKGNFPGRFSGRQFSNSRSEMNVSTLELGDSALYLCASSPIPWDSKTQYFGPGTRLLVL.